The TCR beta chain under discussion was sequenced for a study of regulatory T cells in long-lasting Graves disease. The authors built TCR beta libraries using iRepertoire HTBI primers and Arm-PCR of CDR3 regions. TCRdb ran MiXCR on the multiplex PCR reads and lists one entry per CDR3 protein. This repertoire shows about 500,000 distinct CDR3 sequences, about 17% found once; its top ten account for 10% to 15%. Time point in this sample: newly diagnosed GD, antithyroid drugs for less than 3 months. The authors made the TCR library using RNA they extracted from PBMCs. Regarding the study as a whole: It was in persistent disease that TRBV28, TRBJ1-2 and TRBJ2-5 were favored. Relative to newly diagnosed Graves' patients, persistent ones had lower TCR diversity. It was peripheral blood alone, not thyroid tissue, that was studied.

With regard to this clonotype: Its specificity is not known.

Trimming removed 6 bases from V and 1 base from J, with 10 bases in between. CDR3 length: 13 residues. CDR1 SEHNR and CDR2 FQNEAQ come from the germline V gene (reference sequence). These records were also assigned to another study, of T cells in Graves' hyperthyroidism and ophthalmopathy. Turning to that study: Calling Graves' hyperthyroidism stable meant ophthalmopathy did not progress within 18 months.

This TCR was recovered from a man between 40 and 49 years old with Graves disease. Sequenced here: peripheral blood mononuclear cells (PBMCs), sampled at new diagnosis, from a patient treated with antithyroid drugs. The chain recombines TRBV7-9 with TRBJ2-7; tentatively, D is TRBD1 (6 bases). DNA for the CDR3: TGTGCCAGCAGAAAGGGGGATTCCTACGAGCAGTACTTC. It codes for CASRKGDSYEQYF. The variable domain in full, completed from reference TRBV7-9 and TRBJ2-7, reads DTGVSQNPRHKITKRGQNVTFRCDPISEHNRLYWYRQTLGQGPEFLTYFQNEAQLEKSRLLSDRFSAERPKGSFSTLEIQRTEQGDSAMYLCASRKGDSYEQYFGPGTRLTVT.